The 9 T cell receptor beta chains below were found in one sample sequenced in a study of cytomegalovirus exposure and HLA in healthy donors (dated by TCRdb to the late 2010s). The protocol used for the library was the immunoSEQ multiplex PCR assay. A mixture of 60 forward primers for TCR Vbeta segments and 13 reverse primers for TCR Jbeta segments was used in the multiplex PCR. This is the immuneACCESS table as TCRdb keeps it, with only in-frame sequences that have V and J called. A part of the clones is gone; compared with another copy, unresolved V genes explain less than half, and the rest is unexplained. The sample yields roughly 190,000 clones; approximately 80% were counted once. Around 3.6% of the sample comes from the top ten. Material for sequencing was PBMCs. The receptors shown here come from a man aged 40-55 years in good health and CMV-seropositive.

The chain combines TRBV27 with TRBJ2-5; 11 nucleotides match TRBD2. The CDR3 covers 16 residues. J lost 5 bases, V lost 0 bases, and 5 bases had no gene match. The V gene's germline CDR1 is MNHEY and CDR2 SMNVEV (reference sequence). CDR3 residues: CASSLSTSGTGETQYF. Here the CDR3 DNA reads TGTGCCAGCAGTTTATCGACTAGCGGGACTGGCGAGACCCAGTACTTC.

This chain connects TRBV9 to TRBJ2-7, with D possibly matching TRBD2 (6 bases). The V gene's germline CDR1 is SGDLS and CDR2 YYNGEE. V was shortened by 3 bases and J by 6 bases, with 22 bases between the two germline ends. The CDR3 sequence is 16 residues long. The DNA for the CDR3 is TGTGCCAGCAGCGCCGAGGGACTTCCCCCCTCCGGCGAGCAGTACTTC. This gives the protein CASSAEGLPPSGEQYF.

The rearrangement links TRBV4-1 to TRBJ2-3; 9 positions agree with TRBD2. V shed 0 bases and J 3 bases; nucleotides not matched to a gene: 7. CDR1 and CDR2 (germline): MGHRA, YSYEKL. The CDR3 consists of 17 residues. CDR3 region: CASSQDLREGLTDTQYF. In DNA, the CDR3 is TGCGCCAGCAGCCAAGATCTGCGGGAGGGCCTTACAGATACGCAGTATTTT.

J is TRBJ2-2 and V is TRBV6-1, with TRBD2 matching 8 bases. The germline V gene has CDR1 MNHNS and CDR2 SASEGT. The J segment lost 0 bases and the V segment lost 2 bases, leaving 11 bases of the junction unmatched. The CDR3 covers 19 residues. The CDR3 reads CASSEWVFSGASNTGELFF. The DNA of the CDR3 is TGTGCCAGCAGTGAATGGGTCTTTAGCGGGGCCTCGAACACCGGGGAGCTGTTTTTT.

V is TRBV28 and J is TRBJ1-2; TRBD1 agrees at 7 bases. This CDR3 comprises 16 residues. The V and J ends lost 2 bases and 8 bases, in that order; junction bases with no gene match: 14. Germline CDR1 is MDHEN and CDR2 is SYDVKM. CDR3 sequence (DNA): TGTGCCAGCAGTTTAGACGAGGGGGCGATGGATGGCGGCTACACCTTC. As protein: CASSLDEGAMDGGYTF.

V and J are TRBV2 and TRBJ2-3, with D possibly being TRBD2 (6 bases). The germline CDR1 and CDR2 sequences are SNHLY and FYNNEI. There are 16 residues in the CDR3. V was shortened by 7 bases and J by 1 base, with 18 bases between the two germline ends. CDR3 nucleotide sequence: TGTGCCAGCATTCTCGGAGGATGGGGGGGCACAGATACGCAGTATTTT. Translated, it gives CASILGGWGGTDTQYF.

The J gene is TRBJ1-2, the V gene TRBV5-4; 7 bases are a match to TRBD1. The CDR3 contains 15 residues. Germline assignment: CDR1 SGHNT and CDR2 YYREEE (reference sequence). The junction had 7 bases not matched to a gene; V was cut back by 4 bases and J by 1 base. CDR3 nucleotides: TGTGCCAGCAGCGTACAGGGGATACTTAACTATGGCTACACCTTC. It codes for CASSVQGILNYGYTF. Based on the CDR3 plus reference TRBV5-4 and TRBJ1-2, the full variable domain is ETGVTQSPTHLIKTRGQQVTLRCSSQSGHNTVSWYQQALGQGPQFIFQYYREEENGRGNFPPRFSGLQFPNYSSELNVNALELDDSALYLCASSVQGILNYGYTFGSGTRLTVV.

This clone was detected only once. The genes are TRBV7-2 and TRBJ2-3; perhaps TRBD2 as D (6 bases). The CDR3 contains 12 residues. Looked up from germline, CDR1 is SGHTA and CDR2 is FQGNSA. The germline V and J ends were trimmed by 5 bases and 10 bases, with 13 bases remaining between them. This CDR3 is CASSAGPLAQYF. DNA of the CDR3: TGTGCCAGCAGCGCGGGACCTCTCGCGCAGTATTTT.

The chain has TRBV4-1 and TRBJ2-3, with 9 bases fitting TRBD2. The CDR3 has 18 amino acids. The trim removed 0 bases at V and 1 base at J, leaving 8 bases unmatched. Germline CDR1 and CDR2: MGHRA and YSYEKL. CDR3 in DNA: TGCGCCAGCAGCCAAGAGCCTCTAGCGGGGTCCGGCACAGATACGCAGTATTTT. Its translation is CASSQEPLAGSGTDTQYF.